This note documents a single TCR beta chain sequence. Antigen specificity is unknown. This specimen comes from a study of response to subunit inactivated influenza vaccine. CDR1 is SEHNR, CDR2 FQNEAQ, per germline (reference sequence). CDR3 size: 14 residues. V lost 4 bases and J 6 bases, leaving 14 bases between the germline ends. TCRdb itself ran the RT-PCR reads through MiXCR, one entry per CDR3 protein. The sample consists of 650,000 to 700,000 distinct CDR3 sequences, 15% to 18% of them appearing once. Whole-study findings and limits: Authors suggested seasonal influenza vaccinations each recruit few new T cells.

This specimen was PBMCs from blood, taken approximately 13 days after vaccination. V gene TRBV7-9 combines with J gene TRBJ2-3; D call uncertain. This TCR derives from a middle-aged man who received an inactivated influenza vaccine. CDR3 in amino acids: CASSWLPEGDTQYF. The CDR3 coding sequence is TGTGCCAGCAGCTGGCTCCCCGAAGGGGATACGCAGTATTTT.